This TCR beta chain was recovered during a study of cytomegalovirus exposure and HLA in healthy donors. The PCR made use of 60 Vbeta and 13 Jbeta primers. The assay was immunoSEQ multiplex PCR, and TCRdb's table has in-frame clones only and misses some. This repertoire shows more than 55,000 clones, about four fifths found once; its top ten account for over 3%. CDR1 and CDR2 from the germline V gene are MNHEY and SMNVEV (reference sequence). This CDR3 is built from 14 residues. Trimming pared 1 base from V and 3 bases from J, leaving 9 bases between. The rearrangement links TRBV27 to TRBJ2-5, with D perhaps matching TRBD1 (6 bases). Sequenced input: PBMCs. The clonotype originates from a woman aged 40 to 55 in good health and CMV-seronegative. This CDR3 is CASSLWAGEETQYF. CDR3 nucleotides: TGTGCCAGCAGTTTATGGGCAGGGGAAGAGACCCAGTACTTC.